This T cell receptor (beta chain) was identified during a study of blood T cell repertoires in COVID-19. Assay: immunoSEQ multiplex PCR; the TCRdb copy retains only in-frame clones and omits some. The repertoire includes roughly 400,000 clones, approximately 91% of them detected once, and about 1.5% sits in the top ten. Per germline, CDR1 GTSNPN and CDR2 SVGIG (reference sequence). The CDR3 runs 13 residues. Deletions cut 0 bases from V and 0 bases from J, with 6 bases between. The origin of this receptor is a woman younger than 35 who had been exposed to COVID-19. Input material: PBMCs or T cells enriched from blood (not recorded which). The chain is built from TRBV30 and TRBJ2-7; D is uncertain. CDR3 nucleotide sequence: TGTGCCTGGAGTGTGGGCACCTCCTACGAGCAGTACTTC. Its translation is CAWSVGTSYEQYF.